Listed below are T cell receptor beta chains from one sample, sequenced in a study of a mutant IDH1 vaccine in newly diagnosed glioma. Measured with immunoSEQ multiplex PCR; TCRdb has only the in-frame clones, and not every one. Of about 46,000 clones listed, 92% are singletons. No cognate antigen is known for these TCRs. This specimen consisted of PBMCs, obtained from a glioma patient whose treatment included an IDH1 peptide vaccine. These receptors were collected from a man aged 50-60 years with glioma. Each CDR3 is given with its conserved first and last residue. D genes are given only for firm matches. Clone size is given for some rows only: seen once, a few or many times, or a class if the clone is expanded.

TRBJ1-5,TRBV2,-,12,-,TGTGCCAGCAGTGACGGGAATCAGCCCCAGCATTTT,CASSDGNQPQHF
TRBJ2-3,TRBV6-5,-,16,TRBD2,TGTGCCAGCAGTTACTCATCTAGCGGGGTCACAGATACGCAGTATTTT,CASSYSSSGVTDTQYF
TRBJ1-2,TRBV5-4,-,15,TRBD1,TGTGCCAGCGGAATCGAACAGGGGGCGAAATATGGCTACACCTTC,CASGIEQGAKYGYTF
TRBJ1-5,TRBV15,-,15,-,TGTGCCACCAGCAGAGACGGCCTCTGGTATCAGCCCCAGCATTTT,CATSRDGLWYQPQHF
TRBJ1-2,TRBV2,-,12,-,TGTGCCAGCAGTGCCGGTCGGAGGGGCTACACCTTC,CASSAGRRGYTF
TRBJ2-7,TRBV30,once,10,-,TGTGCCTGGGACCGGGACTGGCAGTACTTC,CAWDRDWQYF
TRBJ2-3,TRBV5-1,-,14,-,TGCGCCAGCAGCAATGCCGGACAGTTGGATACGCAGTATTTT,CASSNAGQLDTQYF
TRBJ2-3,TRBV7-9,-,14,-,TGTGCCAGCAGCTTTAACAGGAGGTCAGATACGCAGTATTTT,CASSFNRRSDTQYF
TRBJ2-7,TRBV9,-,15,-,TGTGCCAGCAGCGTAGAGACAGGATCCTCCTACGAGCAGTACTTC,CASSVETGSSYEQYF
TRBJ2-3,TRBV9,-,14,TRBD1,TGTGCCAGCAGCGCGGACAGGAGCACAGATACGCAGTATTTT,CASSADRSTDTQYF
TRBJ2-7,TRBV6-6,-,14,-,TGTGCCAGCAGTTACACCGAAAGGAGGTACGAGCAGTACTTC,CASSYTERRYEQYF
TRBJ2-1,TRBV7-8,-,16,TRBD1,TGTGCCAGCAGCTTATCGCGTCAGGGGGCGAGCAATGAGCAGTTCTTC,CASSLSRQGASNEQFF
TRBJ2-7,TRBV19,-,12,TRBD1,TGTGCCAGTAGTACAGGGGGCTACGAGCAGTACTTC,CASSTGGYEQYF
TRBJ1-2,TRBV4-2,-,16,-,TGTGCCAGCAGCCAAGGACGCGTGGGAGGGGCAGATGGCTACACCTTC,CASSQGRVGGADGYTF
TRBJ2-1,TRBV7-9,-,15,-,TGTGCCAGCAGCTCAGAGGCGGGGCTTCACAATGAGCAGTTCTTC,CASSSEAGLHNEQFF
TRBJ2-1,TRBV19,-,16,TRBD2,TGTGCCAGTAGTTTTTCGGAACTAGCGGCATACAATGAGCAGTTCTTC,CASSFSELAAYNEQFF
TRBJ2-5,TRBV19,-,14,TRBD1,TGTGCCAGTAGTGCCTCCGGGACAGTGGGGACCCAGTACTTC,CASSASGTVGTQYF
TRBJ1-5,TRBV2,-,15,-,TGTGCCAGCAGTGATCGCCAGGGGACCTTTTCGCCCCAGCATTTT,CASSDRQGTFSPQHF
TRBJ2-5,TRBV21-1,-,14,-,TGTGCCAGCAGCAAAGCGAGGGGCGGGGAGACCCAGTACTTC,CASSKARGGETQYF
TRBJ2-7,TRBV18,-,15,TRBD1,TGTGCCAGCTCACCCCCCGGGACAGGGGGCGGCGAGCAGTACTTC,CASSPPGTGGGEQYF
TRBJ2-3,TRBV5-1,-,14,-,TGCGCCAGCAGCACACGGACAGACTGGGGTACGCAGTATTTT,CASSTRTDWGTQYF
TRBJ2-7,TRBV28,-,13,-,TGTGCCAGCAGCTCAGGGGTGGGCTACGAGCAGTACTTC,CASSSGVGYEQYF
TRBJ1-3,TRBV5-1,once,14,-,TGCGCCAGCAGCTTGGCGGCGACTGGAAACACCATATATTTT,CASSLAATGNTIYF
TRBJ2-7,TRBV7-3,-,14,TRBD1,TGTGCCAGCAGCTTCTCGGGACAGGCAGACGAGCAGTACTTC,CASSFSGQADEQYF
TRBJ2-1,TRBV7-2,-,16,-,TGTGCCAGCAGCTCACCGAGGGGATCCGGGGGCAATGAGCAGTTCTTC,CASSSPRGSGGNEQFF
TRBJ2-5,TRBV4-3,-,13,-,TGCGCCAGCAGCCAAGTCGCGCAAGAGACCCAGTACTTC,CASSQVAQETQYF